This T cell receptor beta chain was observed in a study of OX40 agonist ivuxolimab in advanced cancers. As for the study more broadly: Ivuxolimab was a fully human IgG2 agonistic monoclonal antibody targeting the costimulatory receptor OX40 (CD134). Of the roughly 54 dose-escalation patients, hepatocellular carcinoma was present in 19, melanoma in around 15, renal cell carcinoma in 9 and head and neck cancer in 9. Intravenous ivuxolimab was administered to patients every 2 weeks at six dose levels: 0.01, 0.1, 0.3, 1.5, 3 and 10 mg/kg. The dose-escalation cohort was over 70% male with a mean age of around 64 years, ranging from roughly 23 to 79. Peripheral TCRbeta sequencing was intended to test whether TCR sequence diversity was altered and clonal T-cell expansion was caused by ivuxolimab. The paper covers the monotherapy dose-escalation part of the phase I ivuxolimab trial, which included N ≈ 50 patients. Partial responses occurred in three dose-escalation patients: two with cutaneous melanoma and one with hepatocellular carcinoma. Prior anti-PD-1, anti-PD-L1 or anti-CTLA-4 therapy was permitted, and checkpoint inhibitors had been received by around 40% of dose-escalation patients. What the study reported, not specific to this receptor: After ivuxolimab, more expanded clones were found on average in CD8+ T cells than in CD4+ T cells. Clonal expansion of both CD4+ and CD8+ blood T cells was observed from baseline to week 6 at doses 0.1 to 3.0 mg/kg. The antigen specificity of the clonally expanded peripheral T cells was not determined. In the 0.1-3.0 mg/kg groups, partial responders had among the lowest normalized peripheral clonal expansion, particularly in CD8+ T cells. Low levels of normalized T-cell clonal expansion were also seen in some nonresponding patients.

V is reduced by 4 bases and J by 0 bases, leaving a spacing of 16 bases between them. Inclusive of the bounding cysteine and phenylalanine, the CDR3 is 17 residues long. Only the CDR3 region is kept as DNA, spanning 51 bases read in frame from base 1. As encoded in the germline V gene, CDR1 is MNHNS while CDR2 is SASEGT. Genomic DNA was extracted from sorted cells for sequencing of the TCRbeta CDR3 region. The immunoSEQ Assay was used for sequencing of TCRbeta CDR3 regions. Drawn from immuneACCESS, this table holds only the in-frame rearrangements with V and J called that TCRdb kept. Clones are partly lost; checked studies trace under half to an unresolved V gene and leave the rest unexplained. A total of some 100,000 clones appear in this sample, under 85% of them only once. Roughly 5.4% of the sample is held by the ten biggest clonotypes. Comments on this clone: Its antigen is not yet known. Base qualities are not recorded, but no much larger clone differs from it by a single base.

Patients with a history of autoimmune disease or receiving systemic immunosuppression were excluded from the trial. Peripheral blood for TCR sequencing was collected from all dose cohorts at baseline, on cycle 4 day 1, and on cycle 7 day 1. Samples were obtained from an open-label, multicenter, first-in-human phase I dose-escalation trial of ivuxolimab. Adults with locally advanced or metastatic melanoma, renal cell carcinoma, hepatocellular carcinoma or head and neck squamous cell carcinoma were enrolled in the trial. Before TCR sequencing, CD4+ T cells and CD8+ T cells were sorted from peripheral blood as separate populations.

The rearranged chain carries TRBV6-1 and TRBJ1-5; the D gene remains uncertain. Material: CD4+ or CD8+ T cells sorted from blood, obtained in a trial of the OX40 agonist ivuxolimab. The sequence was obtained from an adult with an advanced solid tumor such as melanoma, head and neck, liver or kidney cancer. The CDR3 reads as follows: CASSATRLGDSNQPQHF. The nucleotides are TGTGCCAGCAGTGCAACTCGATTAGGAGATAGCAATCAGCCCCAGCATTTT.